This entry lists 6 T cell receptor beta chains sequenced from one sample in a study of T-cell memory formation after mild COVID-19 (TCRdb year 2021). Library creation used 5' RACE. Sequencing was performed on an Illumina NovaSeq 6000. TCRdb reprocessed the public reads (quality trimming at Q25 with fastp, clone calling with MiXCR) and kept in-frame beta chains. Rows with one shared CDR3 protein collapse into an entry with the most common genes and DNA. The sample yields tens of thousands of distinct CDR3 sequences; 5.5% to 7% were counted once. Of the sample, 0.7% to 0.85% falls within the top ten clones. The specimen was PBMCs or a T cell subset sorted from them (not recorded which). The receptors were gathered from an adult who had mild COVID-19 (a few samples of this study predate the infection). The sample titles of this study are shuffled in the database, so cell type and time point are left out.

There are many counts of this clonotype. This chain links TRBV7-9 with TRBJ1-4, with D hard to call. V shed 2 bases and J shed 4 bases, with 8 bases lying between them. Germline V CDR1 and CDR2: SEHNR, FQNEAQ (reference sequence). This CDR3 contains 14 residues. This chain's CDR3 is CASSLQTGNEKLFF. As DNA, the CDR3 is TGTGCCAGCAGCTTACAGACCGGTAATGAAAAACTGTTTTTT.

This clonotype was observed at least ten times. CDR3 loop: CASADRGSYEQYF. In DNA, the CDR3 is TGTGCCAGCGCGGACAGGGGATCCTACGAGCAGTACTTC. The chain recombines TRBV9 with TRBJ2-7, with 9 bases lining up with TRBD1. Germline V lookup: CDR1 SGDLS, CDR2 YYNGEE. This CDR3 is built from 13 residues. Trimming cost V 7 bases and J 1 base; bases outside gene matches: 3.

CDR3 DNA sequence: TGCAGTGCTAGAAGCGCACAGTACAATCAGCCCCAGCATTTT. Its translation: CSARSAQYNQPQHF. J is TRBJ1-5 and V is TRBV20-1; D remains ambiguous. The CDR3 extends over 14 amino acids. CDR1 and CDR2 from the germline V gene are DFQATT and SNEGSKA (reference sequence). Trimming left V 2 bases short and J 3 bases short, with 11 bases between.

Details on this clonotype: Being one base from a much bigger clone, this may be a read error. The chain links TRBV5-1 to TRBJ2-1, with a weak D call TRBD1 (7 bases). V lost 4 bases and J lost 4, with 12 bases in between. The germline CDR1 and CDR2 sequences are SGHRS and YFSETQ. There are 14 residues in the CDR3. CDR3: CASSQGGVYNEQFF. As DNA, the CDR3 is TGCGCCAGCAGCCAGGGGGGAGTTTACAATGAGCAGTTCTTC.

This clonotype was observed many times. The CDR3 loop reads CASSRVGGTQYF. The CDR3 DNA is TGTGCCAGCAGCCGAGTAGGGGGGACCCAGTACTTC. The genes are TRBV7-2 and TRBJ2-5; possibly TRBD1 for D (6 bases). Trimming left V 5 bases short and J 7 bases short, with 11 bases between. The CDR3 consists of 12 residues. CDR1 is SGHTA and CDR2 is FQGNSA in the germline V gene.

Many counts were recorded for this clonotype. The V gene is TRBV7-8, the J gene TRBJ2-1, with D possibly TRBD1 on 6 matching bases. Germline V CDR1 and CDR2: SGHVS, FQNEAQ. The V end lost 6 bases, the J end lost 7 bases, and 10 bases lay between the germline ends. This CDR3 contains 12 residues. CDR3 in DNA: TGTGCCAGCAGGGACAGCTTTAATGAGCAGTTCTTC. This codes for CASRDSFNEQFF.